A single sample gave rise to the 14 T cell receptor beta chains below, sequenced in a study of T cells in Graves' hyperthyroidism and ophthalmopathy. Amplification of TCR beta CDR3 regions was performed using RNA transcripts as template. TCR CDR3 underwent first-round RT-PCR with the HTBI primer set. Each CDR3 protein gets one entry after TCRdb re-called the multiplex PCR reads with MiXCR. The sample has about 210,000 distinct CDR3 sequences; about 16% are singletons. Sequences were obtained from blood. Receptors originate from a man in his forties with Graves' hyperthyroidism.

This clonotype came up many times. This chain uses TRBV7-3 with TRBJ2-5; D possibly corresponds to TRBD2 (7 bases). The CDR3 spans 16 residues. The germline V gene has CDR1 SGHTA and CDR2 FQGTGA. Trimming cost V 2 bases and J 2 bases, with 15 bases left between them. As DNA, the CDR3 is TGTGCCAGCAGCTTATGGGGGAGGGGGGCTCAAGAGACCCAGTACTTC. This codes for CASSLWGRGAQETQYF. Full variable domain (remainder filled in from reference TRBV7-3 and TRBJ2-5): GAGVSQTPSNKVTEKGKYVELRCDPISGHTALYWYRQSLGQGPEFLIYFQGTGAADDSGLPNDRFFAVRPEGSVSTLKIQRTERGDSAVYLCASSLWGRGAQETQYFGPGTRLLVL.

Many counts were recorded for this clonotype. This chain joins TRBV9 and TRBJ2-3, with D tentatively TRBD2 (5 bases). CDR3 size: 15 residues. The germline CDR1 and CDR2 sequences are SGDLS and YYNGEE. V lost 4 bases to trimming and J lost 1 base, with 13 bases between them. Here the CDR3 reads CASSSSGVGTDTQYF. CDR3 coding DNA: TGTGCCAGCAGCTCCTCCGGGGTCGGCACAGATACGCAGTATTTT. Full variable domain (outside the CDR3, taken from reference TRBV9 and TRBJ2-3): DSGVTQTPKHLITATGQRVTLRCSPRSGDLSVYWYQQSLDQGLQFLIQYYNGEERAKGNILERFSAQQFPDLHSELNLSSLELGDSALYFCASSSSGVGTDTQYFGPGTRLTVL.

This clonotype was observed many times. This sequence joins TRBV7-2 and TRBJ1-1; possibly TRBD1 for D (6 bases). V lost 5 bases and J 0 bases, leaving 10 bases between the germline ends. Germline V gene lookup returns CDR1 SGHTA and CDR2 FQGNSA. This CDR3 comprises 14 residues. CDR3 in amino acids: CASSRDNMNTEAFF. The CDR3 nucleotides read TGTGCCAGCAGCAGGGACAACATGAACACTGAAGCTTTCTTT.

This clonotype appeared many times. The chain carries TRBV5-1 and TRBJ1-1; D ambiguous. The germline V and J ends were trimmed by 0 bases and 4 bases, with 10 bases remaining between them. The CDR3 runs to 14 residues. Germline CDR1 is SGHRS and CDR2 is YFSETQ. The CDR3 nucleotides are TGCGCCAGCAGCTTGGCCGGCAGAGGCACTGAAGCTTTCTTT. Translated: CASSLAGRGTEAFF.

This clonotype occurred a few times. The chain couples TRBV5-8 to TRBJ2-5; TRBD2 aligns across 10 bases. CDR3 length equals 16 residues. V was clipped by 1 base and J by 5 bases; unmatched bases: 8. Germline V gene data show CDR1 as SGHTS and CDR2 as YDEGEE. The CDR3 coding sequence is TGTGCCAGCAGCTTGAATGAGCGGGGGGGCGAGGAGACCCAGTACTTC. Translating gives CASSLNERGGEETQYF.

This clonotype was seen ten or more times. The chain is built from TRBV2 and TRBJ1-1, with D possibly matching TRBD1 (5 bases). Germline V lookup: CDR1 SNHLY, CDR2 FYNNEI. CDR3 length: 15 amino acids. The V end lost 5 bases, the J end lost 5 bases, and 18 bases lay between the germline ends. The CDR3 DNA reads TGTGCCAGCAGTCCCCCTCCTCAGGGTGGAACTGAAGCTTTCTTT. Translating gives CASSPPPQGGTEAFF.

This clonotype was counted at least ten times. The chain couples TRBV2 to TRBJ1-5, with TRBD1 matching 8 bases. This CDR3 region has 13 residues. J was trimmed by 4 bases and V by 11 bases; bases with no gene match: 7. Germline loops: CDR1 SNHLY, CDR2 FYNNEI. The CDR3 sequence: CASKDRENQPQHF. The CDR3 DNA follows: TGTGCCTCAAAGGACAGGGAGAATCAGCCCCAGCATTTT.

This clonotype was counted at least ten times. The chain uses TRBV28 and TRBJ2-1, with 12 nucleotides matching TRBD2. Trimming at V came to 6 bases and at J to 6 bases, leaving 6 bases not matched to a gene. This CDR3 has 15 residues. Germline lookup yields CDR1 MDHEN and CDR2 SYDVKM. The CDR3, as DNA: TGTGCCAGCAGGACACTAGCGGGGGGCTCCAATGAGCAGTTCTTC. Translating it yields CASRTLAGGSNEQFF.

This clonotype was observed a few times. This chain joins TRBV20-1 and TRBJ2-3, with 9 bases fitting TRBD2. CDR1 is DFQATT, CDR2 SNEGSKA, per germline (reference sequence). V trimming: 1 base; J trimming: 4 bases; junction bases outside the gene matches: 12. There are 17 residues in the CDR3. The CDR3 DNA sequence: TGCAGTGCTAGAGGCCAGCGGGGGGTCCCCCGGTCAGATACGCAGTATTTT. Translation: CSARGQRGVPRSDTQYF.

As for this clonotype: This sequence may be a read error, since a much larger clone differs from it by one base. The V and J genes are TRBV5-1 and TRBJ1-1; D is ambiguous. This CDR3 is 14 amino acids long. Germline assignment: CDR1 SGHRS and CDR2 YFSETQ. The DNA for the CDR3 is TGCGTCAGCAGCTTGAATAGTATGAACACTGAAGCTTTCTTT. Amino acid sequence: CVSSLNSMNTEAFF.

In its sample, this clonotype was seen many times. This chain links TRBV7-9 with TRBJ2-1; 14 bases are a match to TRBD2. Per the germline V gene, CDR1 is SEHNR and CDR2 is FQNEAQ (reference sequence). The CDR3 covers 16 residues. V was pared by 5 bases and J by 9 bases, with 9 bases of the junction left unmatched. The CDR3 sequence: CASSPTSGGVYGEQFF. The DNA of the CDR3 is TGTGCCAGCAGCCCGACTAGCGGGGGGGTGTACGGTGAGCAGTTCTTC.

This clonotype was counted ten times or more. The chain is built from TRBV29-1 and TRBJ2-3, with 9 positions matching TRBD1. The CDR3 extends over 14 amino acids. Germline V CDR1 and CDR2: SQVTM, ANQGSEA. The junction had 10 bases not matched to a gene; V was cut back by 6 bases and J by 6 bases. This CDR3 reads CSVGGQGGLDTQYF. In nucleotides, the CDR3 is TGCAGCGTGGGGGGACAGGGAGGCCTCGATACGCAGTATTTT.

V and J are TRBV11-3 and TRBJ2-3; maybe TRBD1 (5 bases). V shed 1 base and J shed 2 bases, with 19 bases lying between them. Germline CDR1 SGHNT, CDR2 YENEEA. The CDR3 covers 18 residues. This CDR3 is CASSLGGMTWGPTDTQYF. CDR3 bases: TGTGCCAGCAGCTTAGGGGGTATGACCTGGGGCCCCACAGATACGCAGTATTTT. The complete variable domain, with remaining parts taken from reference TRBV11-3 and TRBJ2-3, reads EAGVVQSPRYKIIEKKQPVAFWCNPISGHNTLYWYLQNLGQGPELLIRYENEEAVDDSQLPKDRFSAERLKGVDSTLKIQPAELGDSAVYLCASSLGGMTWGPTDTQYFGPGTRLTVL.

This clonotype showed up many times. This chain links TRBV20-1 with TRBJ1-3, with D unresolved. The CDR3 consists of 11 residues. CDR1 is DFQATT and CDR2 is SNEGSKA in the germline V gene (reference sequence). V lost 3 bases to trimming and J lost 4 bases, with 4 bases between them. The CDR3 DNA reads TGCAGTGCTAGTCTCGGAAACACCATATATTTT. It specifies CSASLGNTIYF.